The present entry profiles one T cell receptor (beta chain) with its context. Its recognized antigen is unknown. No base quality values were provided; no much bigger clone lies one nucleotide off. TCR beta VDJ combination and CDR3 sequence profiling used genomic DNA as the template. TCR repertoire sequencing was run on an Illumina HiSeq 2000. Processing in the source paper ran as follows. Repertoires were assessed using TRBV/TRBJ rearrangement plots, CDR3 size and DJ length profiles, and Simpson's diversity index. Whichever DNA sequence was most abundant in the deep sequencing data was defined as the immunodominant clone. CDR3 amino acid sequences were checked for sharing across subjects and were also compared against the VDJdb database and published repertoires. TCRdb trimmed the raw reads at Q25, called clones with MiXCR and kept productive beta chains. Rows are combined by CDR3 protein, so each entry shows the most common genes and DNA. These V and J calls are TCRdb output, not the study's own analysis. This sample comprises roughly 80,000 distinct CDR3 sequences, approximately 70% of them detected only once. The ten largest clones add up to 65% to 85% of the sample.

Flow cytometry had shown CD8+CD57+ cell expansion in the patients selected for sequencing. All patients had severe acquired aplastic anemia diagnosed by International Study of Aplastic Anemia and Agranulocytosis and Camitta criteria. At the time blood was sampled, none of the patients had received any therapy. TCR repertoires of sorted CD4+ and CD8+ blood T cells from severe aplastic anemia patients and healthy subjects were deep-sequenced in the study. Patients were enrolled under clinicaltrials.gov protocols 00001620, 01623167, 00001397, 00071045, 00081523 and 00961064 in the USA. Ficoll-Paque density gradient centrifugation was used to isolate peripheral blood mononuclear cells. Before DNA extraction, CD4+ and CD8+ T cells were sorted by FACS or by magnetic beads. The data are from a study of CD8+CD57+ T cells in acquired aplastic anemia (dated by TCRdb to the late 2010s). At the level of the whole study: DNA extracted from sorted CD4+ and CD8+ cells had a mean of about 3.2 ug, with a range of about 0.18 to 27.4 ug. CD8+CD57+ expansion was defined as frequency above the mean frequency observed in healthy subjects.

General study outcomes and caveats: Patients and healthy controls showed no significant difference in CD8+ Simpson's diversity (P=0.060). Roughly 29 CD8+ CDR3 sequences were found in both patients and controls but appeared to be highly expressed in patients and within the immunodominant clones of the patients.

The TCR was taken from a human donor with aplastic anemia. The specimen sequenced was sorted CD4+, CD8+, or CD8+CD57+ T cells (not recorded which) from PBMCs.

The CDR3 protein sequence reads: CSARTTGAFF. The DNA reads TGCAGTGCTAGAACCACGGGAGCTTTCTTT. The chain is encoded by TRBV20-1 joined to TRBJ1-1; no D gene is confidently identified. Including cysteine and phenylalanine, the CDR3 has 10 amino acids. Only CDR3 DNA is held: 30 bases, read in frame from base 1. V loses 2 bases of germline sequence and J loses 10 bases, and the interval between the two ends is 8 bases. According to the germline V gene (reference sequence), CDR1 reads DFQATT and CDR2 reads SNEGSKA.